What follows describes a single T cell receptor beta chain. Its specificity is unknown. The PCR employed 60 Vbeta primers together with 13 Jbeta primers. Here immunoSEQ multiplex PCR was the method, and the copy in TCRdb shows in-frame clones only, minus some. Among fewer than 200,000 clones listed, roughly 79% were seen once. The sample originates from a study of cytomegalovirus exposure and HLA in healthy donors. Study in general: Unique TCRs from HLA-typed donors, 80 million to 100 million of them, were held in an early data release.

Whole-study findings and limits: Most TCR sequences proved rare, with some public TCRs found in many donors. Both high specificity and high sensitivity reportedly marked the classifier's diagnosis of cytomegalovirus status. Analyses of presence/absence relied on an assumption of roughly uniform sequencing depth across donors.

There are 12 residues in the CDR3. Germline V gives CDR1 GTSNPN, CDR2 SVGIG (reference sequence). Trimming removed 0 bases at V and 4 bases at J, with 6 bases between. This chain uses TRBV30 with TRBJ1-1; D ambiguous. Sequencing input: PBMCs. The sequence was obtained from a man in his thirties or forties in good health and CMV-seronegative. This CDR3 is CAWSVGFTEAFF. In nucleotides, the CDR3 is TGTGCCTGGAGTGTGGGCTTCACTGAAGCTTTCTTT.